This T cell receptor (beta chain) was found in a study of T cells in Graves' hyperthyroidism and ophthalmopathy. This clonotype was detected ten times or more. From RNA transcripts, TCR beta CDR3 regions were amplified. Primed by the HTBI set, a first-round RT-PCR was run on the TCR CDR3. TCRdb redid the calling of the multiplex PCR reads with MiXCR, one entry per CDR3 protein. The profile shows about 350,000 distinct CDR3 sequences, roughly an eighth of them singletons. V dropped 10 bases and J dropped 1; count of bases not matched to a gene: 10. CDR3 length equals 14 residues. Input material: blood. The receptor was isolated from a woman between 40 and 50 years old with Graves' ophthalmopathy. The genes are TRBV12-3 or TRBV12-4 and TRBJ2-7; 7 bases align to TRBD2. CDR3 region: CATSRGVLSYEQYF. The CDR3 DNA is TGTGCCACAAGCCGGGGGGTCCTTTCCTACGAGCAGTACTTC.